The entry that follows covers one T cell receptor beta chain sequence. CDR3 length: 15 amino acids. Trimming took off 1 base at V and 4 bases at J, with 13 bases between the two ends. Germline CDR1 reads SGHVS; CDR2 reads FQNEAQ. These data belong to a study of control samples from healthy donors and cancer patients. Profiled with immunoSEQ multiplex PCR; TCRdb holds only in-frame clones, not every one. This repertoire shows 70,000 to 85,000 clones, 80% to 90% found once; its top ten account for roughly 11%. The sequencing input was PBMCs. The TCR comes from a man in his fifties or sixties with head and neck cancer. The J gene is TRBJ1-2, the V gene TRBV7-8; D not certain. The CDR3 sequence is CASSLGQVRGYGYTF. The CDR3 nucleotides read TGTGCCAGCAGCTTAGGGCAGGTCCGGGGCTATGGCTACACCTTC.